Below are 11 T cell receptor beta chains sequenced from a single sample in a study of T cells in Graves' hyperthyroidism and ophthalmopathy. Amplification of TCR beta CDR3 regions was performed using RNA transcripts as template. The HTBI primer set was used in a first-round RT-PCR of the TCR CDR3. TCRdb fed the multiplex PCR reads into MiXCR, producing one record per CDR3 protein. The sample shows fewer than 750,000 distinct CDR3 sequences, roughly 14% of them seen only once. The sample comprised blood. All receptors derive from a woman between 35 and 50 years old with Graves' ophthalmopathy.

This clonotype was recorded at least ten times. The rearrangement uses TRBV6-5 and TRBJ1-6, with D tentatively TRBD1 (5 bases). V lost 2 bases and J 7 bases, leaving 9 bases between the germline ends. The CDR3 runs to 14 residues. Germline values: CDR1 MNHEY, CDR2 SVGAGI. CDR3 DNA sequence: TGTGCCAGCAGTTACCAGGGATGGAATTCACCCCTCCACTTT. Protein product: CASSYQGWNSPLHF.

This clonotype was seen repeatedly, ten times or more. The chain links TRBV27 to TRBJ1-1; D remains unclear. The length of the CDR3 is 12 residues. V was shortened by 10 bases and J by 3 bases, with 12 bases between the two germline ends. Germline-derived CDR1 and CDR2 are MNHEY and SMNVEV (reference sequence). The CDR3 DNA sequence: TGTGCCACCCGAGGGTTCCACACTGAAGCTTTCTTT. This encodes CATRGFHTEAFF.

This clonotype was recorded many times. The chain recombines TRBV6-2 or TRBV6-3 with TRBJ2-5, with TRBD2 matching over 9 bases. The CDR3 has 14 amino acids. Germline values: CDR1 MNHEY, CDR2 SVGEGT. The junction had 2 bases not matched to a gene; V was cut back by 4 bases and J by 2 bases. CDR3 in DNA: TGTGCCAGCAGTTTAGCGGGAGAACAAGAGACCCAGTACTTC. Its protein is CASSLAGEQETQYF.

This clonotype was recorded a few times. This chain links TRBV7-2 with TRBJ2-7; a weak D match, TRBD1 (7 bases). The germline V gene encodes CDR1 SGHTA and CDR2 FQGNSA. The CDR3 sequence is 14 residues long. V shed 5 bases and J shed 8 bases, with 19 bases lying between them. This CDR3 is CASSHTRDSLKQYF. The CDR3 coding sequence is TGTGCCAGCAGCCACACGCGGGACAGTTTAAAGCAGTACTTC.

The table lists this clonotype with a few counts. The V call is TRBV6-2 or TRBV6-3, the J call TRBJ2-7; 11 bases are a match to TRBD2. CDR3 length: 18 residues. Germline V gene sequence: CDR1 MNHEY, CDR2 SVGEGT. J gave up 6 bases and V 3 bases, and 16 bases lay outside the gene matches. The CDR3 here is CASSYPSGTSGSLFEQYF. The CDR3 DNA sequence: TGTGCCAGCAGTTATCCTTCCGGAACTAGCGGGAGTCTTTTCGAGCAGTACTTC.

This clonotype occurred many times. The gene calls are TRBV6-1 and TRBJ1-1, with TRBD1 matching over 7 bases. Germline CDR1 is MNHNS and CDR2 is SASEGT. The CDR3 covers 15 residues. V shed 6 bases, J shed 6 bases, and the junction held 13 bases outside the gene matches. The CDR3 nucleotides read TGTGCCAGCAGCCCTACCCCGACAGGGTGGGCTGAAGCTTTCTTT. This gives the protein CASSPTPTGWAEAFF.

In this sample, this clonotype turned up many times. The chain carries TRBV27 and TRBJ1-2, with 10 bases lining up with TRBD1. This CDR3 comprises 14 residues. CDR1 and CDR2 (germline): MNHEY, SMNVEV (reference sequence). V lost 5 bases and J lost 4; bases outside the gene matches: 4. The CDR3 DNA is TGTGCCAGCAGTAGGACAGGGGGAAGCTATGGCTACACCTTC. This sequence encodes CASSRTGGSYGYTF.

The V gene is TRBV6-1, the J gene TRBJ2-2; D is uncertain. Germline V CDR1 and CDR2: MNHNS, SASEGT. V was trimmed by 6 bases and J by 6 bases, leaving 14 bases between them. There are 14 residues in the CDR3. Here the CDR3 DNA reads TGTGCCAGCAGGCGCTGGCGCAACGCCGGGGAGCTGTTTTTT. Its protein is CASRRWRNAGELFF.

The chain couples TRBV25-1 to TRBJ2-7; a weak D match, TRBD2 (5 bases). V shed 7 bases and J shed 1 base, with 23 bases lying between them. The germline V gene has CDR1 MGHDK and CDR2 SYGVNS. This CDR3 contains 17 residues. The CDR3 spells CASTPTEGTSLSYEQYF. In DNA, the CDR3 is TGTGCCAGCACCCCCACTGAGGGAACCTCACTATCCTACGAGCAGTACTTC.

This clonotype is termed medium-sized (0.01 to 0.1%). This rearrangement joins TRBV12-3 or TRBV12-4 to TRBJ2-4; 10 bases fit TRBD2. The J segment lost 0 bases and the V segment lost 7 bases, leaving 15 bases of the junction unmatched. This CDR3 is built from 19 residues. The CDR3 sequence: CASTWTSGRPDVAKNIQYF. In DNA, the CDR3 is TGTGCCAGCACCTGGACTAGCGGCAGACCCGATGTAGCCAAAAACATTCAGTACTTC.

This clonotype has ten or more counts. This CDR3 reads CASRTGPYEGNTIYF. Written as DNA, the CDR3 is TGTGCCAGCAGGACCGGGCCCTACGAGGGAAACACCATATATTTT. The chain couples TRBV2 to TRBJ1-3, with D unclear. V gave up 6 bases and J gave up 4 bases, with 16 bases separating them. The CDR3 consists of 15 residues. The germline V gene encodes CDR1 SNHLY and CDR2 FYNNEI.